Below, 25 T cell receptor beta chains from the same sample are listed, as sequenced in a study of CD8 T cells in Susac syndrome. The RNA, roughly 0.5 to 1 ug, was put through reverse transcription using random hexamers. MiXCR was run by TCRdb on the immunoSEQ multiplex PCR reads, yielding one entry per CDR3 protein. The data contain 75,000 to 80,000 distinct CDR3 sequences, less than 95% of them singletons. What was sequenced was CD8+ T cells from PBMCs. Receptors originate from a human donor with Susac syndrome.

The CDR3 loop is CASRGGLYEQYF. In DNA, the CDR3 is TGTGCCAGCAGAGGGGGGTTATACGAGCAGTACTTC. The gene calls are TRBV2 and TRBJ2-7; D may be TRBD1 or TRBD2 (6 bases each). The CDR3 runs to 12 residues. V was cut by 6 bases and J by 4 bases, with 10 bases left in between. CDR1 is SNHLY, CDR2 FYNNEI, per germline.

This clonotype was seen just once. The CDR3 nucleotides read TGTGCCAGCAGCCAAACGAGGGACAGCAATCAGCCCCAGCATTTT. Protein sequence: CASSQTRDSNQPQHF. The rearrangement links TRBV4-2 to TRBJ1-5; tentative D call: TRBD1 (5 bases). The CDR3 covers 15 residues. V was clipped by 2 bases and J by 1 base, with 9 bases between them. The germline V gene has CDR1 LGHNA and CDR2 YNFKEQ.

The chain employs TRBV2 and TRBJ2-3; tentatively, D is TRBD1 or TRBD2 (6 bases each). CDR3 size: 12 residues. The V end was cut by 8 bases, the J end by 4 bases, with 10 bases between. Germline CDR1 and CDR2: SNHLY and FYNNEI. CDR3 DNA: TGTGCCAGCCGGGGGACACCAGATACGCAGTATTTT. It is translated as CASRGTPDTQYF.

This clonotype was observed a single time. The chain employs TRBV20-1 and TRBJ2-5, with a weak D call TRBD1 (5 bases). From germline, CDR1 is DFQATT and CDR2 SNEGSKA (reference sequence). V was trimmed by 3 bases and J by 1 base, leaving 12 bases between them. CDR3 length equals 14 residues. The DNA of the CDR3 is TGCAGTGCTAGGCTCAGACAGATCCAAGAGACCCAGTACTTC. Encoded protein: CSARLRQIQETQYF.

The V call is TRBV20-1, the J call TRBJ1-5, with D possibly matching TRBD1 (5 bases). The ends were cut back, 6 bases at V and 1 base at J, with 16 bases in the middle. The CDR3 consists of 15 residues. Looked up from germline, CDR1 is DFQATT and CDR2 is SNEGSKA (reference sequence). The CDR3, as DNA: TGCAGTGCCCTAGGGGCCACTGAGAGCAATCAGCCCCAGCATTTT. It encodes CSALGATESNQPQHF.

The genes are TRBV4-3 and TRBJ2-5; 8 nucleotides align to TRBD2. After removal of 0 bases from V and 4 bases from J, the junction contained 4 bases not matched to a gene. Per germline, CDR1 LGHNA and CDR2 YSLEER. The length of the CDR3 is 15 residues. The CDR3 spells CASSQDTREGETQYF. The CDR3 DNA reads as TGCGCCAGCAGCCAAGACACACGGGAGGGAGAGACCCAGTACTTC.

CDR3 sequence: CASSPDRYGNQPQHF. CDR3 nucleotide sequence: TGTGCCAGCAGCCCCGACAGGTATGGCAATCAGCCCCAGCATTTT. This chain joins TRBV27 and TRBJ1-5; D may be TRBD1 (6 bases). The CDR3 is 15 residues long. Germline CDR1 is MNHEY and CDR2 is SMNVEV (reference sequence). V was clipped by 6 bases and J by 2 bases, with 14 bases between them.

The chain has TRBV29-1 and TRBJ2-5; 11 positions agree with TRBD1. Trimming took 6 bases from V and 4 from J; bases not matched to a gene: 10. CDR1 is SQVTM, CDR2 ANQGSEA, per germline. The CDR3 totals 15 residues. The CDR3 DNA reads as TGCAGCGTAAACAGACCGGGACAGGGGGGAGAGACCCAGTACTTC. The encoded protein is CSVNRPGQGGETQYF.

This chain uses TRBV7-8 with TRBJ2-1, with unresolved D. Per the germline V gene, CDR1 is SGHVS and CDR2 is FQNEAQ. Between the trimmed V and J ends, which lost 3 bases and 4 bases, there was a span of 7 bases. This CDR3 has 13 residues. The CDR3 region is CASSLGHYNEQFF. The CDR3 coding sequence is TGTGCCAGCAGCTTGGGCCATTACAATGAGCAGTTCTTC.

The gene calls are TRBV11-2 and TRBJ1-2; D call uncertain. Trimming removed 1 base at V and 7 bases at J, with 7 bases between. This CDR3 has 12 amino acids. Germline V gene data show CDR1 as SGHAT and CDR2 as FQNNGV. CDR3 bases: TGTGCCAGCAGCTTAGTTACCCTTGGCTACACCTTC. Its translation is CASSLVTLGYTF. Looking up the rest from reference TRBV11-2 and TRBJ1-2 gives the full variable domain: EAGVAQSPRYKIIEKRQSVAFWCNPISGHATLYWYQQILGQGPKLLIQFQNNGVVDDSQLPKDRFSAERLKGVDSTLKIQPAKLEDSAVYLCASSLVTLGYTFGSGTRLTVV.

The V call is TRBV20-1, the J call TRBJ2-7, with TRBD1 matching over 10 bases. With V trimmed by 0 bases and J by 6 bases, 11 bases remained unmatched. The CDR3 has 16 amino acids. Germline V gene lookup returns CDR1 DFQATT and CDR2 SNEGSKA (reference sequence). The CDR3, as DNA: TGCAGTGCTAGAGACCGGGACAGGGGAGAGAGAGGCGAGCAGTACTTC. It yields the protein CSARDRDRGERGEQYF.

V usage is TRBV15 and J usage is TRBJ2-7; D ambiguous. The germline V gene encodes CDR1 LNHNV and CDR2 YYDKDF (reference sequence). The V gene lost 0 bases and the J gene lost 12 bases, with 15 bases spanning the gap. The CDR3 is 13 amino acids. CDR3 in DNA: TGTGCCACCAGCAGAGATCCCCCTAAGCTCTCGTACTTC. Translation gives CATSRDPPKLSYF.

The chain links TRBV7-8 to TRBJ2-7; weak D call: TRBD2 (6 bases). V was cut by 2 bases and J by 0 bases, with 11 bases left in between. The CDR3 length is 15 residues. The germline V gene encodes CDR1 SGHVS and CDR2 FQNEAQ. CDR3: CASSLFETSSYEQYF. For the CDR3, the DNA is TGTGCCAGCAGCTTATTCGAGACTAGCTCCTACGAGCAGTACTTC. The full variable domain, completed using reference TRBV7-8 and TRBJ2-7, is GAGVSQSPRYKVAKRGQDVALRCDPISGHVSLFWYQQALGQGPEFLTYFQNEAQLDKSGLPSDRFFAERPEGSVSTLKIQRTQQEDSAVYLCASSLFETSSYEQYFGPGTRLTVT.

This clonotype has just one count. This chain connects TRBV20-1 to TRBJ1-2; D possibly corresponds to TRBD1 (6 bases). CDR1 and CDR2 from the germline V gene are DFQATT and SNEGSKA (reference sequence). V lost 3 bases and J 3 bases, leaving 11 bases between the germline ends. The CDR3 sequence is 13 residues long. The CDR3 sequence: CSARGKGDYGYTF. CDR3 nucleotides: TGCAGTGCTAGGGGCAAGGGGGACTATGGCTACACCTTC.

This chain connects TRBV6-5 to TRBJ2-7, with a tentative D call TRBD2 (5 bases). V lost 3 bases to trimming and J lost 2 bases, with 8 bases between them. Germline lookup yields CDR1 MNHEY and CDR2 SVGAGI. The CDR3 sequence is 13 residues long. The CDR3 DNA reads as TGTGCCAGCAGTTATGACGGGACCTACGAGCAGTACTTC. The encoded protein is CASSYDGTYEQYF.

CDR3 in DNA: TGTGCCAGCAGAGACACCGGGACAGGGGATCACAGGATGGCCACCGGGGAGCTGTTTTTT. This gives the protein CASRDTGTGDHRMATGELFF. The chain carries TRBV11-1 and TRBJ2-2; the match to TRBD1 covers 10 bases. Germline V lookup: CDR1 SGHAT, CDR2 FQDESV (reference sequence). The CDR3 is made up of 20 amino acids. V dropped 6 bases and J dropped 4; count of bases not matched to a gene: 20.

The chain combines TRBV5-1 with TRBJ2-1, with 9 bases fitting TRBD2. Per the germline V gene, CDR1 is SGHRS and CDR2 is YFSETQ. This CDR3 is built from 15 residues. V dropped 0 bases and J dropped 8; count of bases not matched to a gene: 6. This chain's CDR3 is CASSLVGTSWDEQFF. CDR3 sequence (DNA): TGCGCCAGCAGCTTGGTGGGGACTAGCTGGGATGAGCAGTTCTTC. Full variable domain (outside the CDR3, taken from reference TRBV5-1 and TRBJ2-1): KAGVTQTPRYLIKTRGQQVTLSCSPISGHRSVSWYQQTPGQGLQFLFEYFSETQRNKGNFPGRFSGRQFSNSRSEMNVSTLELGDSALYLCASSLVGTSWDEQFFGPGTRLTVL.

The V gene is TRBV18, the J gene TRBJ1-1, with a tentative D call TRBD1 (6 bases). The CDR3 has 14 residues. V dropped 4 bases and J dropped 8 bases, with 17 bases sitting between them. CDR1 and CDR2 (germline): KGHSH, LQKENI. The CDR3 DNA follows: TGTGCCAGCTCACTGGAGGGGGGCCTTGGCGAAGCTTTCTTT. Translation gives CASSLEGGLGEAFF. Full variable domain (missing parts from reference TRBV18 and TRBJ1-1): NAGVMQNPRHLVRRRGQEARLRCSPMKGHSHVYWYRQLPEEGLKFMVYLQKENIIDESGMPKERFSAEFPKEGPSILRIQQVVRGDSAAYFCASSLEGGLGEAFFGQGTRLTVV.

V gene TRBV6-5 combines with J gene TRBJ2-5, with D maybe TRBD1 (6 bases). The germline V gene has CDR1 MNHEY and CDR2 SVGAGI. Trimming removed 0 bases from V and 5 bases from J, with 16 bases in between. The CDR3 spans 16 residues. CDR3 nucleotides: TGTGCCAGCAGTTACTCTTGGTGGGGGCTAAGGGAGACCCAGTACTTC. Translated: CASSYSWWGLRETQYF.

The chain uses TRBV12-3 or TRBV12-4 and TRBJ2-7; D is undetermined. The ends were cut back, 4 bases at V and 2 bases at J, with 9 bases in the middle. This CDR3 is built from 13 residues. The CDR3 DNA reads TGTGCCAGCAGTTATGCTGCCACCTACGAGCAGTACTTC. This sequence encodes CASSYAATYEQYF.

This clonotype is a singleton in its sample. The V gene is TRBV9, the J gene TRBJ2-1, with 13 bases that match TRBD2. J was trimmed by 10 bases and V by 4 bases; bases with no gene match: 8. The germline V gene encodes CDR1 SGDLS and CDR2 YYNGEE. The CDR3 is 15 amino acids. As DNA, the CDR3 is TGTGCCAGCAGCAAGACTAGCGGGGGGCGGGGAGAGCAGTTCTTC. Amino acids: CASSKTSGGRGEQFF.

The chain recombines TRBV19 with TRBJ2-7, with 8 bases identical to TRBD1. The CDR3 runs to 15 residues. The V gene's germline CDR1 is LNHDA and CDR2 SQIVND (reference sequence). J gave up 2 bases and V 5 bases, and 8 bases lay outside the gene matches. The CDR3 sequence: CASSFGQGSTYEQYF. CDR3 DNA sequence: TGTGCCAGTAGTTTCGGACAGGGATCGACCTACGAGCAGTACTTC.

The genes are TRBV5-1 and TRBJ2-1; tentative D call: TRBD1 (6 bases). The CDR3 length is 13 residues. The V gene lost 4 bases and the J gene lost 7 bases, with 12 bases spanning the gap. Germline values: CDR1 SGHRS, CDR2 YFSETQ. The CDR3 is CASSRTVVNEQFF. The CDR3 bases are TGCGCCAGCAGCCGGACAGTTGTAAATGAGCAGTTCTTC.

The J gene is TRBJ1-1, the V gene TRBV4-1; D might be TRBD1 (6 bases). The CDR3 sequence is 14 residues long. CDR1 MGHRA and CDR2 YSYEKL come from the germline V gene. Trimming cost V 4 bases and J 5 bases, with 14 bases left between them. CDR3 residues: CASSLSGRGTEAFF. CDR3 in DNA: TGCGCCAGCAGCCTCTCTGGGAGGGGGACTGAAGCTTTCTTT.

V is TRBV12-3 or TRBV12-4 and J is TRBJ2-5; D call uncertain. V gave up 3 bases and J gave up 0 bases, with 8 bases separating them. This CDR3 comprises 14 residues. The CDR3 loop reads CASSLALYQETQYF. The CDR3 DNA sequence: TGTGCCAGCAGTTTGGCGCTCTACCAAGAGACCCAGTACTTC.